The entry below gives a single T cell receptor (beta chain) sequence along with its context. Its antigen is unidentified. Germline assignment: CDR1 SNHLY and CDR2 FYNNEI. Trimming pared 6 bases from V and 2 bases from J, leaving 8 bases between. The CDR3 extends over 12 amino acids. This specimen belongs to a study of T cell repertoires in cytomegalovirus infection. Background on the study: Recently described HLA-C-restricted plus well-studied HLA-B-restricted CMV epitopes were used. Public TCR beta signatures indicated both CMV infection and matching HLA type.

Via MiXCR, TCRdb re-called the reads, giving one row per CDR3 protein. The table shows around 100,000 distinct CDR3 sequences, with 42% occurring only once. Notes on the study in general: Totalled public TCR beta family frequency picked out people who carried CMV plus the relevant HLA. Predominance within the ex vivo response was attributable to HLA-C-restricted CMV-specific TCR beta clonotypes.

The genes are TRBV2 and TRBJ2-7; D not certain. The sequencing used CD8+ T cells from cultured PBMCs, collected from culture after CMV antigen stimulation. This TCR was sampled from a human donor in good health (CMV status not recorded). Some clones in this sample may be carry-over from other donors' samples. In nucleotides, the CDR3 is TGTGCCAGCAGCTCGTCCACCTACGAGCAGTACTTC. Translating gives CASSSSTYEQYF.